This T cell receptor (beta chain) was identified in a study of OX40 agonist ivuxolimab in advanced cancers. Study background: Patients were dosed with the agonistic anti-OX40 (CD134) antibody ivuxolimab.

The table came from immunoSEQ multiplex PCR; TCRdb's copy has only in-frame clones and leaves some out. The repertoire holds 60,000 to 90,000 clones, with about nine tenths as singletons. Deletions cut 4 bases from V and 9 bases from J, with 17 bases between. Germline lookup yields CDR1 SGHRS and CDR2 YFSETQ. CDR3 length: 13 residues. A single count supports this clone. Its antigen is currently unknown. Notes on the study in general: Partial responders receiving 0.1-3.0 mg/kg showed among the lowest clonal expansion.

The V gene is TRBV5-1, the J gene TRBJ2-7; either TRBD1 or TRBD2 may supply D (6 bases each). This sequence originates from an adult with an advanced solid tumor such as melanoma, head and neck, liver or kidney cancer. The sequencing here drew on CD4+ or CD8+ T cells sorted from blood, taken in a trial of the OX40 agonist ivuxolimab. The CDR3 bases are TGCGCCAGCAGCACCGGGGGCGGGGAGCGGCAGTACTTC. It specifies CASSTGGGERQYF. The variable domain in full, with the rest retrieved from reference TRBV5-1 and TRBJ2-7, is KAGVTQTPRYLIKTRGQQVTLSCSPISGHRSVSWYQQTPGQGLQFLFEYFSETQRNKGNFPGRFSGRQFSNSRSEMNVSTLELGDSALYLCASSTGGGERQYFGPGTRLTVT.